This entry lists 16 T cell receptor beta chains sequenced from one sample in a study of PD-1 blockade in classical Hodgkin lymphoma. Each patient experienced a relapse that followed autologous stem cell transplantation, and brentuximab vedotin exposure varied. TCRdb's table, derived via immunoSEQ multiplex PCR, lists solely in-frame clones and lacks some. This sample has 57,000 or so clones, with 88% found just once. This specimen consisted of peripheral blood mononuclear cells (PBMCs), obtained at baseline. The source of these receptors is a human donor with classical Hodgkin lymphoma.

J is TRBJ2-1 and V is TRBV5-6; D call uncertain. The V and J ends lost 2 bases and 7 bases respectively, with 13 bases between them. Germline V CDR1 and CDR2: SGHDT, YYEEEE. This CDR3 has 14 amino acids. For the CDR3, the DNA is TGTGCCAGCAGCTTCCCTCTTGGGGTGAATGAGCAGTTCTTC. Protein sequence: CASSFPLGVNEQFF.

The chain carries TRBV9 and TRBJ2-1; 8 bases are shared with TRBD2. V lost 0 bases to trimming and J lost 3 bases; unmatched junction nucleotides: 8. The germline CDR1 and CDR2 sequences are SGDLS and YYNGEE. CDR3 length equals 17 residues. The CDR3 DNA is TGTGCCAGCAGCGTAGAGATAAGCGGGGGCCTCTACAATGAGCAGTTCTTC. Its protein product is CASSVEISGGLYNEQFF.

This chain connects TRBV5-1 to TRBJ1-1; a weak D match, TRBD1 (5 bases). V dropped 3 bases and J dropped 5 bases, with 14 bases sitting between them. CDR3 length: 14 residues. Germline V gives CDR1 SGHRS, CDR2 YFSETQ. CDR3 residues: CASSWRQGATEAFF. The CDR3 DNA reads as TGCGCCAGCAGCTGGAGGCAGGGTGCAACTGAAGCTTTCTTT.

The genes are TRBV14 and TRBJ1-2; no firm D call. V was pared by 1 base and J by 4 bases, with 16 bases between. The CDR3 spans 16 residues. Germline CDR1 reads SGHDN; CDR2 reads FVKESK. CDR3 region: CASSQVSVPRLYGYTF. CDR3 in DNA: TGTGCCAGCAGCCAAGTTTCAGTGCCTAGGCTCTATGGCTACACCTTC.

A single count supports this clone. The genes are TRBV27 and TRBJ1-3; weak D call: TRBD1 (5 bases). The CDR3 is 14 residues long. Deletions cut 4 bases from V and 4 bases from J, with 11 bases between. The germline V gene encodes CDR1 MNHEY and CDR2 SMNVEV (reference sequence). The CDR3 sequence is CASSSTGDGNTIYF. DNA of the CDR3: TGTGCCAGCAGTTCAACGGGGGACGGAAACACCATATATTTT.

The gene calls are TRBV11-2 and TRBJ1-2; D is unclear. Trimming removed 5 bases from V and 0 bases from J, with 16 bases in between. The germline CDR1 and CDR2 sequences are SGHAT and FQNNGV. The CDR3 consists of 16 residues. The CDR3 DNA sequence: TGTGCCAGCAGCATCGGTGGGCGGACTACTAACTATGGCTACACCTTC. Translated, it gives CASSIGGRTTNYGYTF. Complete variable domain (other parts from reference TRBV11-2 and TRBJ1-2): EAGVAQSPRYKIIEKRQSVAFWCNPISGHATLYWYQQILGQGPKLLIQFQNNGVVDDSQLPKDRFSAERLKGVDSTLKIQPAKLEDSAVYLCASSIGGRTTNYGYTFGSGTRLTVV.

J is TRBJ2-3 and V is TRBV6-5; unclear D gene. This CDR3 region has 15 residues. Germline CDR1 is MNHEY and CDR2 is SVGAGI. V dropped 5 bases and J dropped 1 base, with 13 bases sitting between them. DNA of the CDR3: TGTGCCAGCAGTAAGGGAACATACGGCACAGATACGCAGTATTTT. This encodes CASSKGTYGTDTQYF.

Comment on this clone: The same CDR3 arises from other DNA sequences in this sample as well. This chain links TRBV6-1 with TRBJ2-7; the D gene is possibly TRBD2 (5 bases). Germline V gene data show CDR1 as MNHNS and CDR2 as SASEGT. This CDR3 is built from 13 residues. The germline V and J ends were trimmed by 3 bases and 2 bases, with 8 bases remaining between them. CDR3 sequence (DNA): TGTGCCAGCAGTGATCGCGGGCCCTACGAGCAGTACTTC. This translates into CASSDRGPYEQYF.

The chain combines TRBV4-1 with TRBJ2-7; 11 nucleotides match TRBD2. The V gene's germline CDR1 is MGHRA and CDR2 YSYEKL. V lost 0 bases and J lost 3; bases outside the gene matches: 10. There are 18 residues in the CDR3. The CDR3 here is CASSQDLPSGGIGYEQYF. CDR3 nucleotides: TGCGCCAGCAGCCAAGATCTACCTAGCGGGGGGATCGGCTACGAGCAGTACTTC.

J is TRBJ2-5 and V is TRBV19; D call uncertain. Germline CDR1 LNHDA, CDR2 SQIVND (reference sequence). This CDR3 spans 16 amino acids. V was pared by 6 bases and J by 1 base, with 18 bases between. This CDR3 is CASSHRLPPGQETQYF. The CDR3 region has the DNA TGTGCCAGTAGCCACCGACTCCCCCCGGGCCAAGAGACCCAGTACTTC.

The V call is TRBV7-8, the J call TRBJ1-4, with TRBD1 as a possible D gene (5 bases). Germline V gives CDR1 SGHVS, CDR2 FQNEAQ. This CDR3 is built from 13 residues. V lost 0 bases, J lost 8 bases, and 7 bases lay in between. CDR3 protein: CASSLAGREKLFF. The CDR3 DNA follows: TGTGCCAGCAGCTTAGCGGGGCGCGAAAAACTGTTTTTT.

Here the CDR3 reads CASSEGAAGGTYEQYF. The CDR3 region has the DNA TGTGCCAGCAGCGAAGGGGCGGCGGGGGGTACCTACGAGCAGTACTTC. The chain carries TRBV11-2 and TRBJ2-7; 8 nucleotides line up with TRBD2. V dropped 5 bases and J dropped 2; count of bases not matched to a gene: 11. CDR1 is SGHAT, CDR2 FQNNGV, per germline. This CDR3 has 16 residues.

This chain uses TRBV5-6 with TRBJ2-7; 13 nucleotides agree with TRBD2. V lost 3 bases and J lost 6; bases outside the gene matches: 3. The CDR3 extends over 14 amino acids. CDR1 and CDR2 (germline): SGHDT, YYEEEE. The CDR3 loop is CASSSGTSGAEQYF. CDR3 bases: TGTGCCAGCAGCTCTGGGACTAGCGGGGCCGAGCAGTACTTC. Complete variable domain (other parts from reference TRBV5-6 and TRBJ2-7): DAGVTQSPTHLIKTRGQQVTLRCSPKSGHDTVSWYQQALGQGPQFIFQYYEEEERQRGNFPDRFSGHQFPNYSSELNVNALLLGDSALYLCASSSGTSGAEQYFGPGTRLTVT.

This chain joins TRBV6-5 and TRBJ1-2; D gene unclear. The ends were cut back, 0 bases at V and 8 bases at J, with 13 bases in the middle. The germline V gene encodes CDR1 MNHEY and CDR2 SVGAGI. The CDR3 spans 14 residues. CDR3: CASSYSLSAEGYTF. The DNA of the CDR3 is TGTGCCAGCAGTTACTCGTTGTCAGCTGAGGGCTACACCTTC.

By proportion, this clone is medium-sized. The rearrangement joins TRBV30 to TRBJ1-2; D uncertain. The germline V gene encodes CDR1 GTSNPN and CDR2 SVGIG (reference sequence). Trimming shortened V by 0 bases and J by 8 bases, and 13 bases separated the two germline ends. The CDR3 extends over 13 amino acids. CDR3 loop: CAWSVEGVKGYTF. DNA of the CDR3: TGTGCCTGGAGTGTCGAGGGTGTCAAGGGCTACACCTTC.

In this sample, this clone turned up once. The chain carries TRBV29-1 and TRBJ1-1; no reliable D call. Trimming stripped 2 bases from V and 3 bases from J, with 7 bases between. The germline V gene has CDR1 SQVTM and CDR2 ANQGSEA. The CDR3 consists of 12 residues. CDR3 residues: CSVERVDTEAFF. The DNA of the CDR3 is TGCAGCGTTGAACGGGTGGACACTGAAGCTTTCTTT. The whole variable domain, remainder taken from reference TRBV29-1 and TRBJ1-1, is SAVISQKPSRDICQRGTSLTIQCQVDSQVTMMFWYRQQPGQSLTLIATANQGSEATYESGFVIDKFPISRPNLTFSTLTVSNMSPEDSSIYLCSVERVDTEAFFGQGTRLTVV.